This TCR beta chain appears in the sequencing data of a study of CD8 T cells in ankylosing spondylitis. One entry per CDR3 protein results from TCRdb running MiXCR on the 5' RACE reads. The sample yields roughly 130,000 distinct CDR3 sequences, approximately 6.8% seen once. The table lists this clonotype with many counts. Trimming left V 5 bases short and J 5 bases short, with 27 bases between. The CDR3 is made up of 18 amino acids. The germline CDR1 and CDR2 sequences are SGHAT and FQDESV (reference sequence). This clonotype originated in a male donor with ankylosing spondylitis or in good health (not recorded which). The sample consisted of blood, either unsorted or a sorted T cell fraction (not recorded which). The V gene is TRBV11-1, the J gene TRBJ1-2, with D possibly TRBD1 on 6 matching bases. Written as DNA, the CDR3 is TGTGCCAGCAGCCCAGAGGGGGATCGTCCTCCCTTAGATTATGGCTACACCTTC. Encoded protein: CASSPEGDRPPLDYGYTF.